This passage covers 30 T cell receptor beta chains from one sample sequenced in a study of T cell responses to AZD1222 COVID-19 vaccine. The protocol was immunoSEQ multiplex PCR, while the TCRdb copy is restricted to in-frame clones and leaves out a portion. The table has more than 80,000 clones, 90% seen once. Sequencing was performed on peripheral blood, taken 28 days after the second AZD1222 dose. The receptors here all came from an adult who received the AZD1222 COVID-19 vaccine.

The V call is TRBV9, the J call TRBJ1-3; unclear D gene. V dropped 4 bases and J dropped 0 bases, with 5 bases sitting between them. The CDR3 is made up of 13 amino acids. Looked up from germline, CDR1 is SGDLS and CDR2 is YYNGEE. This chain's CDR3 is CASSPLSGNTIYF. Written as DNA, the CDR3 is TGTGCCAGCAGCCCCCTCTCTGGAAACACCATATATTTT.

This clone came up once. The same CDR3 also results from other DNA sequences found in this sample. The J gene is TRBJ2-5, the V gene TRBV18; perhaps TRBD2 as D (6 bases). Germline V gene lookup returns CDR1 KGHSH and CDR2 LQKENI. This CDR3 is 13 amino acids long. V lost 3 bases to trimming and J lost 5 bases, with 10 bases between them. For the CDR3, the DNA is TGTGCCAGCTCACCGGGGGGAGGTGAGACCCAGTACTTC. This translates into CASSPGGGETQYF.

The chain joins TRBV11-1 to TRBJ2-5, with D possibly being TRBD1 (8 bases). V was shortened by 3 bases and J by 5 bases, with 16 bases between the two germline ends. Germline CDR1 and CDR2: SGHAT and FQDESV (reference sequence). This CDR3 has 15 residues. The CDR3 spells CASSLSDRGGETQYF. The CDR3, as DNA: TGTGCCAGCAGCTTGAGTGACAGGGGAGGGGAGACCCAGTACTTC.

The V gene is TRBV4-3, the J gene TRBJ1-2; D remains ambiguous. The V end was cut by 1 base, the J end by 0 bases, with 9 bases between. From germline, CDR1 is LGHNA and CDR2 YSLEER. The CDR3 is 15 residues long. The CDR3 sequence: CASSQGVAANYGYTF. Here the CDR3 DNA reads TGCGCCAGCAGCCAAGGCGTCGCCGCTAACTATGGCTACACCTTC.

The chain employs TRBV15 and TRBJ1-2; D gene ambiguous. V was shortened by 0 bases and J by 3 bases, with 14 bases between the two germline ends. Germline lookup yields CDR1 LNHNV and CDR2 YYDKDF (reference sequence). The CDR3 extends over 16 amino acids. The CDR3 sequence is CATSREYSRGDYGYTF. The CDR3 DNA follows: TGTGCCACCAGCAGAGAATACAGTCGTGGTGACTATGGCTACACCTTC.

The chain has TRBV15 and TRBJ1-3, with unresolved D. Germline CDR1 is LNHNV and CDR2 is YYDKDF (reference sequence). Trimming cost V 0 bases and J 1 base, with 7 bases left between them. The CDR3 loop spans 15 amino acids. The CDR3 coding sequence is TGTGCCACCAGCAGAGATCTAGTGTCTGGAAACACCATATATTTT. Protein: CATSRDLVSGNTIYF.

The J gene is TRBJ1-2, the V gene TRBV7-9; D is undetermined. There are 16 residues in the CDR3. The V end was cut by 3 bases, the J end by 6 bases, with 20 bases between. Germline CDR1 and CDR2: SEHNR and FQNEAQ (reference sequence). The CDR3 protein is CASSFFPGRTPHGYTF. For the CDR3, the DNA is TGTGCCAGCAGCTTCTTTCCGGGTCGGACGCCTCATGGCTACACCTTC.

The chain is built from TRBV27 and TRBJ2-7; TRBD1 matches 8 bases. Trimming removed 5 bases from V and 3 bases from J; junction bases left unmatched: 6. Germline CDR1 and CDR2: MNHEY and SMNVEV (reference sequence). This CDR3 contains 14 residues. The CDR3 nucleotides read TGTGCCAGCAGTATAGGACAGGGTGTCTACGAGCAGTACTTC. Translating it yields CASSIGQGVYEQYF.

The chain links TRBV11-2 to TRBJ2-3, with D unresolved. Germline-derived CDR1 and CDR2 are SGHAT and FQNNGV. The CDR3 is 13 amino acids. V lost 7 bases to trimming and J lost 1 base, with 9 bases between them. CDR3 region: CASKWIGTDTQYF. The CDR3 DNA sequence: TGTGCCAGCAAGTGGATCGGCACAGATACGCAGTATTTT.

The chain has TRBV4-3 and TRBJ2-7, with a tentative D call TRBD1 (6 bases). The CDR3 has 15 residues. Germline V gene data show CDR1 as LGHNA and CDR2 as YSLEER. V was trimmed by 3 bases and J by 0 bases, leaving 12 bases between them. The CDR3 nucleotides are TGCGCCAGCAGCCATTACCAGGGGAGCTCCTACGAGCAGTACTTC. It encodes CASSHYQGSSYEQYF.

This chain links TRBV16 with TRBJ1-5; D is uncertain. The V gene lost 0 bases and the J gene lost 3 bases, with 9 bases spanning the gap. From germline, CDR1 is KGHSY and CDR2 FQNENV. CDR3 size: 15 residues. CDR3 loop: CASSQSDQDNQPQHF. The CDR3 region has the DNA TGTGCCAGCAGCCAATCGGATCAGGACAATCAGCCCCAGCATTTT. Complete variable domain (other parts from reference TRBV16 and TRBJ1-5): GEEVAQTPKHLVRGEGQKAKLYCAPIKGHSYVFWYQQVLKNEFKFLISFQNENVFDETGMPKERFSAKCLPNSPCSLEIQATKLEDSAVYFCASSQSDQDNQPQHFGDGTRLSIL.

The V call is TRBV5-4, the J call TRBJ2-1; D is ambiguous. The germline V gene encodes CDR1 SGHNT and CDR2 YYREEE (reference sequence). There are 16 residues in the CDR3. Trimming removed 2 bases at V and 1 base at J, with 13 bases between. CDR3 residues: CASSLAGSQSYNEQFF. The CDR3 DNA sequence: TGTGCCAGCAGCTTAGCCGGGTCTCAGTCCTACAATGAGCAGTTCTTC.

The chain carries TRBV19 and TRBJ1-2; TRBD1 is a possible D gene (6 bases). The CDR3 length is 15 residues. Trimming took 4 bases from V and 3 from J, leaving 15 bases between them. CDR1 is LNHDA and CDR2 is SQIVND in the germline V gene (reference sequence). The CDR3 sequence is CASSTGSAGDYGYTF. As DNA, the CDR3 is TGTGCCAGTAGTACTGGGTCGGCAGGGGACTATGGCTACACCTTC.

This sequence joins TRBV16 and TRBJ2-3; the D is unclear. The V and J ends lost 2 bases and 7 bases respectively, with 7 bases between them. CDR3 length: 12 residues. Germline CDR1 KGHSY, CDR2 FQNENV. CDR3 nucleotide sequence: TGTGCCAGCAGCCAACCCCATCATACGCAGTATTTT. As protein: CASSQPHHTQYF. The full variable domain, completed using reference TRBV16 and TRBJ2-3, is GEEVAQTPKHLVRGEGQKAKLYCAPIKGHSYVFWYQQVLKNEFKFLISFQNENVFDETGMPKERFSAKCLPNSPCSLEIQATKLEDSAVYFCASSQPHHTQYFGPGTRLTVL.

The J gene is TRBJ2-2, the V gene TRBV5-4; the match to TRBD1 covers 8 bases. Unmatched junction bases numbered 1, after V lost 3 bases and J lost 0 bases. The V gene's germline CDR1 is SGHNT and CDR2 YYREEE (reference sequence). The CDR3 sequence is 15 residues long. In DNA, the CDR3 is TGTGCCAGCAGCTCGGGACAGGCGAACACCGGGGAGCTGTTTTTT. Amino acids: CASSSGQANTGELFF.

This clone appeared once. The V and J genes are TRBV4-1 and TRBJ1-4; maybe TRBD1 (6 bases). This CDR3 region has 17 residues. Germline V lookup: CDR1 MGHRA, CDR2 YSYEKL. The V end was cut by 3 bases, the J end by 0 bases, with 14 bases between. Written as DNA, the CDR3 is TGCGCCAGCAGCCAGGGGGACAACTCACCAACTAATGAAAAACTGTTTTTT. Amino acid sequence: CASSQGDNSPTNEKLFF.

The chain combines TRBV2 with TRBJ2-4; 7 nucleotides agree with TRBD1. The CDR3 spans 15 residues. The germline gives CDR1 SNHLY, CDR2 FYNNEI. Trimming removed 5 bases from V and 5 bases from J; junction bases left unmatched: 9. This CDR3 is CASSRDRDPQNIQYF. For the CDR3, the DNA is TGTGCCAGCAGTAGAGACAGGGACCCCCAAAACATTCAGTACTTC.

The V gene is TRBV30, the J gene TRBJ2-1; 10 bases fit TRBD2. This CDR3 is 16 amino acids long. CDR1 is GTSNPN and CDR2 is SVGIG in the germline V gene (reference sequence). Losses at the gene ends were 2 bases for V and 9 bases for J; bases not matched to a gene: 13. The CDR3 DNA follows: TGTGCCTGGAGTCACGGGAGCGGGGGGGCCGGGGCTGAGCAGTTCTTC. Translation: CAWSHGSGGAGAEQFF.

V usage is TRBV5-1 and J usage is TRBJ1-6; D gene unclear. Trimming left V 2 bases short and J 8 bases short, with 17 bases between. The germline CDR1 and CDR2 sequences are SGHRS and YFSETQ. The CDR3 extends over 16 amino acids. CDR3 amino acids: CASSFLPTPRYSPLHF. The CDR3 DNA follows: TGCGCCAGCAGCTTCCTGCCGACACCTAGGTATTCACCCCTCCACTTT.

In nucleotides, the CDR3 is TGTGCCACCAGTGCTAACGGACAGAAAGCTTTCTTT. Its translation is CATSANGQKAFF. This chain uses TRBV24-1 with TRBJ1-1; the D gene is possibly TRBD1 (6 bases). The length of the CDR3 is 12 residues. The germline V gene encodes CDR1 KGHDR and CDR2 SFDVKD. Trimming stripped 5 bases from V and 9 bases from J, with 12 bases between.

The rearrangement joins TRBV7-6 to TRBJ2-7; 9 nucleotides align to TRBD1. V lost 5 bases, J lost 4 bases, and 9 bases stayed unmatched. CDR1 is SGHVS and CDR2 is FNYEAQ in the germline V gene. This CDR3 is 15 amino acids long. DNA of the CDR3: TGTGCCAGCAGCCTGCGACAGGGGGGTAGGTACGAGCAGTACTTC. Translating gives CASSLRQGGRYEQYF. The variable domain in full, completed from reference TRBV7-6 and TRBJ2-7, reads GAGVSQSPRYKVTKRGQDVALRCDPISGHVSLYWYRQALGQGPEFLTYFNYEAQQDKSGLPNDRFSAERPEGSISTLTIQRTEQRDSAMYRCASSLRQGGRYEQYFGPGTRLTVT.

The chain is built from TRBV9 and TRBJ1-2, with a weak D call TRBD1 (6 bases). Per the germline V gene, CDR1 is SGDLS and CDR2 is YYNGEE. The CDR3 is made up of 16 amino acids. Between the trimmed V and J ends, which lost 0 bases and 2 bases, there was a span of 14 bases. The CDR3 spells CASSVANQGSNYGYTF. Here the CDR3 DNA reads TGTGCCAGCAGCGTAGCCAACCAGGGGTCGAACTATGGCTACACCTTC.

A note on this clone: One end of the junction does not line up with germline, which may come from a read error. The gene calls are TRBV2 and TRBJ1-2; unclear D gene. The CDR3 has 11 amino acids. Per the germline V gene, CDR1 is SNHLY and CDR2 is FYNNEI. CDR3 in DNA: TGTGCCAGCAGTGGTTACGGACCAGAACTCTTC. Its translation is CASSGYGPELF.

The chain is built from TRBV6-5 and TRBJ2-2; D gene uncertain. The CDR3 runs 16 residues. Germline V lookup: CDR1 MNHEY, CDR2 SVGAGI. V was trimmed by 2 bases and J by 4 bases, leaving 14 bases between them. CDR3 in DNA: TGTGCCAGCAGTTACAGGACCTCCGGCGGCACCGGGGAGCTGTTTTTT. It specifies CASSYRTSGGTGELFF.

This rearrangement joins TRBV7-9 to TRBJ1-1, with 7 bases identical to TRBD1. The CDR3 covers 15 residues. V was clipped by 1 base and J by 6 bases; unmatched bases: 8. Germline V gene sequence: CDR1 SEHNR, CDR2 FQNEAQ (reference sequence). The CDR3 DNA follows: TGTGCCAGCAGCTTAGGACAGGGAGGAATCTCTGAAGCTTTCTTT. Protein: CASSLGQGGISEAFF.

V and J are TRBV7-9 and TRBJ1-1; 9 nucleotides match TRBD1. This CDR3 is 16 amino acids long. V gave up 5 bases and J gave up 0 bases; unmatched junction bases: 7. CDR1 and CDR2 (germline): SEHNR, FQNEAQ (reference sequence). This CDR3 reads CASSPNRGLMNTEAFF. The CDR3 nucleotides read TGTGCCAGCAGCCCTAACAGGGGGCTGATGAACACTGAAGCTTTCTTT.

V usage is TRBV25-1 and J usage is TRBJ2-3, with D hard to call. This CDR3 has 16 amino acids. CDR1 is MGHDK and CDR2 is SYGVNS in the germline V gene. V lost 4 bases and J 4 bases, leaving 18 bases between the germline ends. CDR3 in DNA: TGTGCCAGCAGTGGCCTGACCGGAACCTTGGCAGATACGCAGTATTTT. Translated, it gives CASSGLTGTLADTQYF.

This sequence joins TRBV3-1 (or the pseudogene TRBV3-2) and TRBJ2-1; TRBD2 is a possible D gene (6 bases). V was cut by 4 bases and J by 7 bases, with 8 bases left in between. This CDR3 region has 12 residues. CDR1 and CDR2 from the germline V gene are LGHDT and YNNKEL (reference sequence). The chain's CDR3 is CASSRGRNEQFF. DNA for the CDR3: TGTGCCAGCAGCCGGGGGAGGAATGAGCAGTTCTTC.

This clone was seen just once. The rearrangement joins TRBV28 to TRBJ1-2; D gene ambiguous. V dropped 4 bases and J dropped 3 bases, with 15 bases sitting between them. CDR3 length: 15 amino acids. Per the germline V gene, CDR1 is MDHEN and CDR2 is SYDVKM. CDR3 sequence (DNA): TGTGCCAGCAGTTCTGCGGCGGTCCATGACTATGGCTACACCTTC. This encodes CASSSAAVHDYGYTF.

The genes are TRBV7-2 and TRBJ2-1, with 7 positions matching TRBD2. CDR1 is SGHTA, CDR2 FQGNSA, per germline. V shed 11 bases, J shed 0 bases, and the junction held 4 bases outside the gene matches. CDR3 length: 13 residues. The CDR3 sequence: CAGGGSSYNEQFF. CDR3 coding DNA: TGTGCCGGGGGGGGGAGCTCCTACAATGAGCAGTTCTTC.